This passage covers 13 T cell receptor beta chains from one sample sequenced in a study of identical twins. TCRdb processed the 5' RACE reads anew with MiXCR; each CDR3 protein has one entry. In the table there are about 460,000 distinct CDR3 sequences, 12% to 15% of which are singletons. A further study also used this sample, focusing on yellow fever vaccine responses in identical twins.

Sequenced: CD4+ T cells sorted from blood. The origin of the receptors is a woman aged 18-29 years in good health.

V usage is TRBV27 and J usage is TRBJ2-7; 11 bases align to TRBD2. Germline V gene sequence: CDR1 MNHEY, CDR2 SMNVEV (reference sequence). V lost 4 bases and J lost 0; bases outside the gene matches: 8. The CDR3 totals 17 residues. This chain's CDR3 is CASSSLAGGPSSYEQYF. The CDR3 DNA follows: TGTGCCAGCAGTTCGCTAGCGGGAGGACCTAGCTCCTACGAGCAGTACTTC.

The chain employs TRBV2 and TRBJ2-3; D might be TRBD1 (6 bases). The CDR3 is 12 residues long. Germline V gives CDR1 SNHLY, CDR2 FYNNEI. V lost 6 bases, J lost 5 bases, and 9 bases lay in between. CDR3 DNA: TGTGCCAGCAGATCAGGGGTAGATACGCAGTATTTT. This codes for CASRSGVDTQYF.

There are many counts of this clonotype. The chain joins TRBV10-3 to TRBJ2-3; either TRBD1 or TRBD2 may supply D (5 bases each). The V gene lost 9 bases and the J gene lost 0 bases, with 25 bases spanning the gap. The germline V gene has CDR1 ENHRY and CDR2 SYGVKD. The CDR3 length is 18 residues. The CDR3 region has the DNA TGTGCCATGAGTAGAGAGAGGGGCGGAACGACTAGCACAGATACGCAGTATTTT. Translating gives CAMSRERGGTTSTDTQYF.

The gene calls are TRBV12-3 or TRBV12-4 and TRBJ2-6; D perhaps matches TRBD2 (6 bases). Trimming stripped 11 bases from V and 2 bases from J, with 25 bases between. This CDR3 spans 18 amino acids. This CDR3 is CAFSPPQGPGAGANVLTF. CDR3 in DNA: TGTGCCTTCAGTCCACCTCAAGGTCCGGGGGCTGGGGCCAACGTCCTGACTTTC.

The V call is TRBV5-1, the J call TRBJ2-7; 13 bases map to TRBD2. In germline, CDR1 is SGHRS, CDR2 YFSETQ. CDR3 length: 17 residues. Trimming cost V 4 bases and J 3 bases; bases outside gene matches: 10. The CDR3 loop reads CASSPRLAGGPVYEQYF. CDR3 nucleotides: TGCGCCAGCAGCCCCCGACTAGCGGGAGGTCCCGTCTACGAGCAGTACTTC.

V usage is TRBV6-5 and J usage is TRBJ2-5; TRBD2 might be the D (5 bases). Trimming pared 0 bases from V and 3 bases from J, leaving 14 bases between. Germline V lookup: CDR1 MNHEY, CDR2 SVGAGI. The CDR3 consists of 16 residues. The CDR3 spells CASSYSPWPGKETQYF. CDR3 sequence (DNA): TGTGCCAGCAGTTACTCACCTTGGCCGGGGAAAGAGACCCAGTACTTC.

The CDR3: CASDRGGQNTEAFF. The CDR3 DNA reads as TGTGCCAGCGATCGGGGGGGCCAGAACACTGAAGCTTTCTTT. The V call is TRBV21-1, the J call TRBJ1-1. TRBV21-1 is listed as a pseudogene. CDR3 length: 14 residues.

At least ten counts were recorded for this clonotype. This chain uses TRBV20-1 with TRBJ2-1, with 8 bases identical to TRBD2. The V gene's germline CDR1 is DFQATT and CDR2 SNEGSKA (reference sequence). The J segment lost 5 bases and the V segment lost 3 bases, leaving 9 bases of the junction unmatched. This CDR3 region has 15 residues. The CDR3 loop reads CSARPGLGTNNEQFF. The DNA for the CDR3 is TGCAGTGCTAGGCCGGGACTAGGAACCAACAATGAGCAGTTCTTC.

In this sample, this clonotype turned up a few times. J is TRBJ2-3 and V is TRBV4-3; no definite D call. Trimming removed 0 bases at V and 6 bases at J, with 7 bases between. The CDR3 is 13 residues long. Germline lookup yields CDR1 LGHNA and CDR2 YSLEER. The CDR3 reads CASSQEWQDTQYF. CDR3 nucleotide sequence: TGCGCCAGCAGCCAAGAGTGGCAGGATACGCAGTATTTT.

This chain joins TRBV7-8 and TRBJ2-3; 7 bases agree with TRBD2. Germline lookup yields CDR1 SGHVS and CDR2 FQNEAQ. V gave up 5 bases and J gave up 1 base; unmatched junction bases: 15. The CDR3 consists of 18 residues. In DNA, the CDR3 is TGTGCCAGCAGCGATCTATCCTGGGCGGGAGTTGGCACAGATACGCAGTATTTT. Translation gives CASSDLSWAGVGTDTQYF.

The gene calls are TRBV15 and TRBJ1-5, with unresolved D. The CDR3 is 13 amino acids. V was trimmed by 5 bases and J by 7 bases, leaving 12 bases between them. The germline gives CDR1 LNHNV, CDR2 YYDKDF (reference sequence). CDR3 DNA sequence: TGTGCCACCAGCGAGTCGGTCGGGCAGCCCCAGCATTTT. It yields the protein CATSESVGQPQHF.

DNA for the CDR3: TGTGCCAGCAGTTTAAGTGGCTTAAAAGACTACGAGCAGTACTTC. It encodes CASSLSGLKDYEQYF. The genes are TRBV12-3 or TRBV12-4 and TRBJ2-7; the D is unclear. The CDR3 extends over 15 amino acids. The V end was cut by 2 bases, the J end by 3 bases, with 14 bases between.

This clonotype was counted many times. The rearrangement joins TRBV12-3 or TRBV12-4 to TRBJ2-5; D tentatively reads TRBD1 or TRBD2 (5 bases each). CDR3 length equals 15 residues. Trimming pared 2 bases from V and 5 bases from J, leaving 15 bases between. The CDR3 spells CASSLTAGARETQYF. The CDR3 region has the DNA TGTGCCAGCAGTTTAACTGCCGGGGCGCGGGAGACCCAGTACTTC.